This passage covers 12 T cell receptor beta chains from one sample sequenced in a study of CD8 T cells in Susac syndrome. Random hexamers were used to reverse transcribe an amount of roughly 0.5 to 1 ug RNA. Using its own MiXCR run on the immunoSEQ multiplex PCR reads, TCRdb lists one record per CDR3 protein. This sample has 140,000 or so distinct CDR3 sequences, with approximately 95% found just once. The specimen was CD4+ T cells from PBMCs. The receptors here all came from a human donor with multiple sclerosis.

V usage is TRBV29-1 and J usage is TRBJ2-1; 16 bases match TRBD2. The trim removed 5 bases at V and 8 bases at J, leaving 9 bases unmatched. The germline V gene has CDR1 SQVTM and CDR2 ANQGSEA. There are 16 residues in the CDR3. The CDR3: CSVSGTSGGAQYEQFF. The CDR3 coding sequence is TGCAGCGTTTCCGGGACTAGCGGGGGGGCTCAGTATGAGCAGTTCTTC.

The chain couples TRBV20-1 to TRBJ2-7; 12 bases are shared with TRBD1. Germline CDR1 and CDR2: DFQATT and SNEGSKA (reference sequence). The ends lost 6 bases at V and 5 bases at J; junction bases unmatched: 8. The CDR3 has 14 amino acids. CDR3 nucleotide sequence: TGCAGTGCGCCCAGGGACAGGGGGCTCGACGAGCAGTACTTC. It specifies CSAPRDRGLDEQYF.

V usage is TRBV3-1 and J usage is TRBJ1-1, with 8 bases lining up with TRBD1. Trimming cost V 4 bases and J 1 base; bases outside gene matches: 14. CDR1 and CDR2 (germline): LGHDT, YNNKEL (reference sequence). The CDR3 has 18 amino acids. The CDR3 coding sequence is TGTGCCAGCAGCCCTTTTCTGAAGCAGGGGGCAGGGAACACTGAAGCTTTCTTT. Translation gives CASSPFLKQGAGNTEAFF.

The chain couples TRBV3-1 to TRBJ1-3; no definite D call. The germline CDR1 and CDR2 sequences are LGHDT and YNNKEL (reference sequence). CDR3 length equals 16 residues. V was clipped by 0 bases and J by 2 bases, with 11 bases between them. Here the CDR3 reads CASSQDAGSPGNTIYF. The CDR3 DNA is TGTGCCAGCAGCCAAGATGCGGGGAGCCCTGGAAACACCATATATTTT.

The chain has TRBV6-2 or TRBV6-3 and TRBJ2-1; weak D call: TRBD2 (7 bases). This CDR3 has 13 residues. CDR1 is MNHEY, CDR2 SVGEGT, per germline. V lost 7 bases, J lost 8 bases, and 15 bases lay in between. The CDR3 is CASKIGGRDEQFF. CDR3 bases: TGTGCCAGCAAAATAGGGGGGAGGGATGAGCAGTTCTTC.

The rearrangement joins TRBV12-3 or TRBV12-4 to TRBJ2-3; TRBD1 matches 10 bases. After removal of 2 bases from V and 5 bases from J, the junction contained 7 bases not matched to a gene. The CDR3 has 16 amino acids. Here the CDR3 reads CASSLQGTGVGDTQYF. CDR3 nucleotide sequence: TGTGCCAGCAGTTTACAGGGGACAGGGGTTGGAGATACGCAGTATTTT.

The chain is built from TRBV6-4 and TRBJ2-7; maybe TRBD2 (6 bases). The CDR3 contains 15 residues. Per the germline V gene, CDR1 is MRHNA and CDR2 is SNTAGT. Trimming cost V 6 bases and J 2 bases, with 17 bases left between them. The CDR3 nucleotides read TGTGCCAGCAGCGTTCGCATGGGGGGACCCTACGAGCAGTACTTC. As protein: CASSVRMGGPYEQYF.

The rearrangement joins TRBV24-1 to TRBJ2-7, with D perhaps matching TRBD2 (7 bases). This CDR3 region has 13 residues. V shed 9 bases and J shed 5 bases, with 16 bases lying between them. Germline V lookup: CDR1 KGHDR, CDR2 SFDVKD. The CDR3 DNA sequence: TGTGCCACCGGGGAAGGGGGGGTCAACGAGCAGTACTTC. It translates to CATGEGGVNEQYF.

The genes are TRBV5-1 and TRBJ2-7, with 12 positions matching TRBD2. Germline lookup yields CDR1 SGHRS and CDR2 YFSETQ. This CDR3 comprises 14 residues. V trimming: 1 base; J trimming: 7 bases; junction bases outside the gene matches: 3. The CDR3 DNA follows: TGCGCCAGCAGCTTGAGACTAGCGGGGGAAGAGCAGTACTTC. Its translation: CASSLRLAGEEQYF.

The J gene is TRBJ2-1, the V gene TRBV3-1; TRBD1 or TRBD2 may be the D gene (5 bases each). V was pared by 6 bases and J by 9 bases, with 15 bases between. CDR3 length: 13 residues. Germline CDR1 is LGHDT and CDR2 is YNNKEL (reference sequence). The DNA for the CDR3 is TGTGCCAGCAGGGACACTAGTACCATTGAGCAGTTCTTC. This codes for CASRDTSTIEQFF.

This clonotype has a single count. V gene TRBV7-9 combines with J gene TRBJ1-1, with 7 bases identical to TRBD1. Trimming cost V 5 bases and J 2 bases; bases outside gene matches: 8. Germline V CDR1 and CDR2: SEHNR, FQNEAQ (reference sequence). The length of the CDR3 is 15 residues. The CDR3 nucleotides read TGTGCCAGCAGCCTCTCGACAGGGCCCAACACTGAAGCTTTCTTT. Translation: CASSLSTGPNTEAFF.

This clonotype was observed once. V is TRBV29-1 and J is TRBJ2-6; weak D call: TRBD1 (6 bases). The CDR3 sequence is 13 residues long. Trimming removed 5 bases at V and 3 bases at J, with 8 bases between. Germline V gene lookup returns CDR1 SQVTM and CDR2 ANQGSEA. The CDR3 loop reads CSVPGDGANVLTF. CDR3 bases: TGCAGCGTTCCAGGGGATGGGGCCAACGTCCTGACTTTC.